This entry is about one T cell receptor beta chain. Its target is unknown. These data belong to a study of T cells in Graves' hyperthyroidism and ophthalmopathy. Whole-study results and caveats: In the analysis, a 13 V-J model separated ophthalmopathy from stable hyperthyroidism.

Amplified TCR beta CDR3 regions came from RNA transcripts. The primer set for the first-round RT-PCR of the TCR CDR3 was HTBI. TCRdb itself ran the multiplex PCR reads through MiXCR, one entry per CDR3 protein. The table records approximately 710,000 distinct CDR3 sequences, around a sixth of them present only once. This receptor was taken from a man aged 45-65 years with Graves' hyperthyroidism. Sequenced: blood.

CDR3 bases: TGTGCCAGCAGCCGGACGACCCTATTCACAGATACGCAGTATTTT. Residues: CASSRTTLFTDTQYF. The rearrangement links TRBV7-2 to TRBJ2-3; D remains ambiguous. V dropped 5 bases and J dropped 2 bases, with 14 bases sitting between them. This CDR3 has 15 residues. Germline V CDR1 and CDR2: SGHTA, FQGNSA.